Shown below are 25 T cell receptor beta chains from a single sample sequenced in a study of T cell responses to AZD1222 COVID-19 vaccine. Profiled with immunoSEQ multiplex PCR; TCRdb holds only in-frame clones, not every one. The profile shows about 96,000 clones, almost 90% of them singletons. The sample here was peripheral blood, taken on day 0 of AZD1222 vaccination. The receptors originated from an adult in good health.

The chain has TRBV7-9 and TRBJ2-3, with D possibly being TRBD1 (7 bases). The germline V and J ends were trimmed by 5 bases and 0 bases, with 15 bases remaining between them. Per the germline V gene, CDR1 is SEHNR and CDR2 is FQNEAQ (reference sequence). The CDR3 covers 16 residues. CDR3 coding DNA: TGTGCCAGCAGCCAATCAGGGGGGTCTAGCACAGATACGCAGTATTTT. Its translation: CASSQSGGSSTDTQYF.

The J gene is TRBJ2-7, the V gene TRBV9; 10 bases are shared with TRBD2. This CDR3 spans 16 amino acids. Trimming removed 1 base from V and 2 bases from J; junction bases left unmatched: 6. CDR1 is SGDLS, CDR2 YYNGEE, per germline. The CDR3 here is CASSVSSGRQPYEQYF. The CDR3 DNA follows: TGTGCCAGCAGCGTAAGTAGCGGGAGGCAACCCTACGAGCAGTACTTC.

CDR3 DNA: TGTGCCAGTACCCCAGGGGTCAATAATTCACCCCTCCACTTT. Protein: CASTPGVNNSPLHF. V is TRBV19 and J is TRBJ1-6; D might be TRBD1 (6 bases). The V gene's germline CDR1 is LNHDA and CDR2 SQIVND (reference sequence). V shed 7 bases and J shed 5 bases, with 12 bases lying between them. The CDR3 is 14 amino acids.

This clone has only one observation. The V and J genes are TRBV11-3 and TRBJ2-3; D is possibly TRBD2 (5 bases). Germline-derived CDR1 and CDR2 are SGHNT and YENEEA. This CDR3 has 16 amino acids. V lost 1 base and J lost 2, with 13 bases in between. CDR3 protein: CASSLATRSDTDTQYF. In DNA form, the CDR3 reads TGTGCCAGCAGCTTAGCCACGCGTAGCGACACAGATACGCAGTATTTT.

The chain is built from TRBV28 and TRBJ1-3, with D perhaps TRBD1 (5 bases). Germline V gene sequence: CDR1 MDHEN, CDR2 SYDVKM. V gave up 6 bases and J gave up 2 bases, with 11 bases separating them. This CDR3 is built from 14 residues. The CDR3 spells CASRGGTTGNTIYF. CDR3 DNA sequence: TGTGCCAGCAGGGGGGGGACCACTGGAAACACCATATATTTT.

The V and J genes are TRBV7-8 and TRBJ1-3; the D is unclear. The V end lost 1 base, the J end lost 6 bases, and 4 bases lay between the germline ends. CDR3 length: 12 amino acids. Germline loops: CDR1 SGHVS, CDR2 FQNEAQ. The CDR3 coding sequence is TGTGCCAGCAGCTTAGGGGTAAACACCATATATTTT. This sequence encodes CASSLGVNTIYF. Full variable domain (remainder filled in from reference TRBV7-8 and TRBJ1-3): GAGVSQSPRYKVAKRGQDVALRCDPISGHVSLFWYQQALGQGPEFLTYFQNEAQLDKSGLPSDRFFAERPEGSVSTLKIQRTQQEDSAVYLCASSLGVNTIYFGEGSWLTVV.

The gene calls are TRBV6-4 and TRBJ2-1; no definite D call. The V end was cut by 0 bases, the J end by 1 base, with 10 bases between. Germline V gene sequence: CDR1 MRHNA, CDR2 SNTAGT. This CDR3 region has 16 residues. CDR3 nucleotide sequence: TGTGCCAGCAGTGACTCTGAGTACCAGTCCTACAATGAGCAGTTCTTC. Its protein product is CASSDSEYQSYNEQFF.

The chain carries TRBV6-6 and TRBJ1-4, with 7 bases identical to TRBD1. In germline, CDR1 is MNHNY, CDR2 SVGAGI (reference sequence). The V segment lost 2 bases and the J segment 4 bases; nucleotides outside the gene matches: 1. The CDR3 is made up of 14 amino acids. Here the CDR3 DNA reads TGTGCCAGCAGTTACACAGGGGTTAATGAAAAACTGTTTTTT. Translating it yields CASSYTGVNEKLFF.

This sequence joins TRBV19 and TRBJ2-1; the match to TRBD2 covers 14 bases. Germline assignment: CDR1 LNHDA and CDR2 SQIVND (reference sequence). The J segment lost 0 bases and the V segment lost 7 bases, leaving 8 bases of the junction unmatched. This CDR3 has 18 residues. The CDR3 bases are TGTGCCAGTACCCCCCGGACTAGCGGGAGGAGCTCCTACAATGAGCAGTTCTTC. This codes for CASTPRTSGRSSYNEQFF.

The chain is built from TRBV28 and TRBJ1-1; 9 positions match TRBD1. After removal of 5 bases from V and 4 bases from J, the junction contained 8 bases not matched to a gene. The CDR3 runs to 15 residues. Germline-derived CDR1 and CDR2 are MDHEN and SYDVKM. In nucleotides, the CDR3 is TGTGCCAGCAGTCTAGGGACAGGGAGCTTCACTGAAGCTTTCTTT. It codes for CASSLGTGSFTEAFF.

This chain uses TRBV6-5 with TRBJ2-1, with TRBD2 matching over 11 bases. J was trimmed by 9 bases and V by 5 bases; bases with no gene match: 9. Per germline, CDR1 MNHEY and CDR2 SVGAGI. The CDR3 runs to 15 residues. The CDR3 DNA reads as TGTGCCAGCAGTATACTAGCGGGAGCTATAATTGAGCAGTTCTTC. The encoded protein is CASSILAGAIIEQFF.

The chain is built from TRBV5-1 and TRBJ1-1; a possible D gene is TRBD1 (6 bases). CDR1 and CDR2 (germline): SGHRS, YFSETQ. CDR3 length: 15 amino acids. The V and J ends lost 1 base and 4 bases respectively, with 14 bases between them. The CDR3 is CASSLTDRRATEAFF. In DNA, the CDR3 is TGCGCCAGCAGCTTGACTGACAGGCGGGCCACTGAAGCTTTCTTT.

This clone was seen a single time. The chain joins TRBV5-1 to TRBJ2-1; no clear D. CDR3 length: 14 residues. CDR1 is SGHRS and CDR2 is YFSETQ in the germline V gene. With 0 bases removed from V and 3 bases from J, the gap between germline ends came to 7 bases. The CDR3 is CASSLDSYYNEQFF. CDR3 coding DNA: TGCGCCAGCAGCTTGGACAGTTACTACAATGAGCAGTTCTTC.

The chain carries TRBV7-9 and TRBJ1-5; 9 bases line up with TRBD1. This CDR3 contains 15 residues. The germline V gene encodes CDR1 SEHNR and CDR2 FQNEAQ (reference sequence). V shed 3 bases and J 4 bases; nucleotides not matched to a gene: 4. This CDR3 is CASSLEDRGNQPQHF. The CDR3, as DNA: TGTGCCAGCAGCTTGGAGGACAGGGGTAATCAGCCCCAGCATTTT.

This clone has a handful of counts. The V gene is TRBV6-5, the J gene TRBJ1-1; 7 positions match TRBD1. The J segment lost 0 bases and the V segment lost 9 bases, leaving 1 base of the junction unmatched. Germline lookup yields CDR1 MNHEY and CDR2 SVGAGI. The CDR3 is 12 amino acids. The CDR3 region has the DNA TGTGCCAGTGACAGGGTGAACACTGAAGCTTTCTTT. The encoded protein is CASDRVNTEAFF.

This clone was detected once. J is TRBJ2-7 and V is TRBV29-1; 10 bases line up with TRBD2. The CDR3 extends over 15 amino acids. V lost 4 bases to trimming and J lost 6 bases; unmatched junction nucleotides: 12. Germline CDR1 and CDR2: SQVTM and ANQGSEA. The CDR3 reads CSVAVSIAGGGEQYF. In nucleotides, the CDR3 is TGCAGCGTTGCGGTATCCATAGCGGGGGGCGGCGAGCAGTACTTC.

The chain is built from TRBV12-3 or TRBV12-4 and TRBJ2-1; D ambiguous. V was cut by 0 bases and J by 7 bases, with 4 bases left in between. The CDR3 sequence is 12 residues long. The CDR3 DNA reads TGTGCCAGCAGTTTAGCTAGTAATGAGCAGTTCTTC. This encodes CASSLASNEQFF.

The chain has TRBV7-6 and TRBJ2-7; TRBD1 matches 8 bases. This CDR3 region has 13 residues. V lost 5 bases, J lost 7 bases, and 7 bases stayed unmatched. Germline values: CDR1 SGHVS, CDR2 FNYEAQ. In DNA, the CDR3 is TGTGCCAGCAGCCCGGGGACAGGCGGGGAGCAGTACTTC. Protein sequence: CASSPGTGGEQYF. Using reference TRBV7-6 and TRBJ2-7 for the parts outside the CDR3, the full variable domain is GAGVSQSPRYKVTKRGQDVALRCDPISGHVSLYWYRQALGQGPEFLTYFNYEAQQDKSGLPNDRFSAERPEGSISTLTIQRTEQRDSAMYRCASSPGTGGEQYFGPGTRLTVT.

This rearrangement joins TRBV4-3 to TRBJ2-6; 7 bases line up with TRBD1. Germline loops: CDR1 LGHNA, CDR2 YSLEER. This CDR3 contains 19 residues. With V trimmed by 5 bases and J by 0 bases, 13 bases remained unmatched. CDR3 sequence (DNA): TGCGCCAGCAGCTACTTCCGGGGACAGACCCTCTCTGGGGCCAACGTCCTGACTTTC. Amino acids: CASSYFRGQTLSGANVLTF.

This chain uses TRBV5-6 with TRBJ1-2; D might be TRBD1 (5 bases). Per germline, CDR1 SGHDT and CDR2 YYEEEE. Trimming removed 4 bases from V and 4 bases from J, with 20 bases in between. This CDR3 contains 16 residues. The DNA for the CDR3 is TGTGCCAGCAGCGGGGGACGGGACGGACTATCCTATGGCTACACCTTC. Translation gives CASSGGRDGLSYGYTF.

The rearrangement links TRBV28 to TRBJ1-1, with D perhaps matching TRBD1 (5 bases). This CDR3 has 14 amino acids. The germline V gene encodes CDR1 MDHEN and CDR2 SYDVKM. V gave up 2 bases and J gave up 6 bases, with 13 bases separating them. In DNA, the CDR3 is TGTGCCAGCAGTTTAGCGGGTAGGGGCTCTGAAGCTTTCTTT. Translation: CASSLAGRGSEAFF.

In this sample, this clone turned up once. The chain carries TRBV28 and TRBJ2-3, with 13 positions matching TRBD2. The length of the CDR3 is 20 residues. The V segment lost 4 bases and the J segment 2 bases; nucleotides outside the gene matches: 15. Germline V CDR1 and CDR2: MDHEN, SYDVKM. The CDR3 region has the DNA TGTGCCAGCAGTTACGCGATCTCGGGACTAGCGGGGCACCTCACAGATACGCAGTATTTT. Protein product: CASSYAISGLAGHLTDTQYF.

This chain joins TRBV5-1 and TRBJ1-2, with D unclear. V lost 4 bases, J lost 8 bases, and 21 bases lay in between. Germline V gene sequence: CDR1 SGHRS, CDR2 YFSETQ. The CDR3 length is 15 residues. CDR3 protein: CASSAATSVKLGYTF. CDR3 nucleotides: TGCGCCAGCAGCGCAGCAACCTCAGTCAAACTGGGCTACACCTTC.

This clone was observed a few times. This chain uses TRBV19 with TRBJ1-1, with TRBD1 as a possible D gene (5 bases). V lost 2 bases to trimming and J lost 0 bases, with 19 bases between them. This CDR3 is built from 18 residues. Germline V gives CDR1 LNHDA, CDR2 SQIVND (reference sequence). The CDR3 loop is CASSIIGVVGTVNTEAFF. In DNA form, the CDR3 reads TGTGCCAGTAGTATAATCGGGGTCGTGGGGACGGTGAACACTGAAGCTTTCTTT.

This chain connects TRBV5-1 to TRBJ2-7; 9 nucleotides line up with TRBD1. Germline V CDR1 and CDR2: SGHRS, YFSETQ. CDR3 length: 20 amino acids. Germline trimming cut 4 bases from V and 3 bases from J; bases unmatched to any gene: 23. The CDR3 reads CASSPVGTGQTTTTYYEQYF. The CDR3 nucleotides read TGCGCCAGCAGCCCGGTGGGGACAGGGCAAACTACAACCACCTACTACGAGCAGTACTTC. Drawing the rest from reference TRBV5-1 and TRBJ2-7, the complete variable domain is KAGVTQTPRYLIKTRGQQVTLSCSPISGHRSVSWYQQTPGQGLQFLFEYFSETQRNKGNFPGRFSGRQFSNSRSEMNVSTLELGDSALYLCASSPVGTGQTTTTYYEQYFGPGTRLTVT.